Following are 21 T cell receptor beta chains from one sample sequenced in a study of technical replicates of blood from four donors (dated by TCRdb to between 2016 and 2019). Library preparation was by the immunoSEQ multiplex PCR assay. TCRdb mirrors the immuneACCESS table, restricted to in-frame sequences. Some clones are absent from its copies; in checked studies, under half trace to an unresolved V gene, and the reason for the others is unknown. This sample gives fewer than 75,000 clones in total; around 93% of them show up just once. The ten largest clones capture 0.2% to 0.3% of the sample. The sequencing sample was made of T cells isolated from PBMCs. Source of these receptors: a human donor in good health.

This clone was detected once. The chain is built from TRBV28 and TRBJ2-7; 8 nucleotides agree with TRBD1. With 6 bases clipped from V and 2 bases from J, the junction kept 3 bases outside the gene matches. This CDR3 spans 13 amino acids. CDR1 and CDR2 (germline): MDHEN, SYDVKM. The CDR3 spells CASSYRGTYEQYF. The CDR3 DNA sequence: TGTGCCAGCAGCTACAGGGGGACCTACGAGCAGTACTTC.

The gene calls are TRBV28 and TRBJ1-5, with a possible D match to TRBD1 (5 bases). Trimming removed 6 bases from V and 2 bases from J, with 11 bases in between. The CDR3 is made up of 14 amino acids. Germline lookup yields CDR1 MDHEN and CDR2 SYDVKM. For the CDR3, the DNA is TGTGCCAGCAGCCTCAGGGTAGGCAATCAGCCCCAGCATTTT. It specifies CASSLRVGNQPQHF.

This chain joins TRBV10-3 and TRBJ1-3; the D is unclear. Germline values: CDR1 ENHRY, CDR2 SYGVKD. The CDR3 has 16 residues. The V and J ends lost 1 base and 4 bases respectively, with 14 bases between them. The CDR3 reads CAISEYIAHSGNTIYF. The CDR3 DNA follows: TGTGCCATCAGTGAGTACATCGCCCATTCCGGAAACACCATATATTTT.

CDR3 in DNA: TGTGCCAGCAGCCTGGACTTCAGGAATGAGCAGTTCTTC. Its translation: CASSLDFRNEQFF. The chain has TRBV7-7 and TRBJ2-1, with D possibly matching TRBD2 (5 bases). CDR1 SSHAT and CDR2 FNYEAQ come from the germline V gene (reference sequence). The CDR3 extends over 13 amino acids. V was pared by 5 bases and J by 7 bases, with 12 bases between.

This chain uses TRBV11-3 with TRBJ2-7, with D perhaps TRBD2 (6 bases). Trimming pared 6 bases from V and 0 bases from J, leaving 12 bases between. The CDR3 covers 14 residues. Germline CDR1 and CDR2: SGHNT and YENEEA. CDR3 bases: TGTGCCAGCAGAGGAGGGGCTAGCTCCTACGAGCAGTACTTC. This encodes CASRGGASSYEQYF.

This chain connects TRBV10-2 to TRBJ2-7; 10 bases match TRBD2. Germline loops: CDR1 WSHSY, CDR2 SAAADI. This CDR3 has 15 residues. V lost 0 bases, J lost 3 bases, and 2 bases stayed unmatched. CDR3 residues: CASSESASGGYEQYF. CDR3 DNA sequence: TGCGCCAGCAGTGAGTCGGCTAGCGGGGGCTACGAGCAGTACTTC.

The chain is built from TRBV4-2 and TRBJ2-6; D is ambiguous. Between the trimmed V and J ends, which lost 0 bases and 2 bases, there was a span of 11 bases. CDR1 is LGHNA and CDR2 is YNFKEQ in the germline V gene. CDR3 length: 17 residues. The CDR3 here is CASSQETSETGANVLTF. The CDR3 bases are TGTGCCAGCAGCCAAGAGACATCTGAGACTGGGGCCAACGTCCTGACTTTC.

The chain recombines TRBV10-2 with TRBJ2-1, with D tentatively TRBD2 (6 bases). V lost 10 bases to trimming and J lost 8 bases, with 21 bases between them. CDR3 size: 14 residues. Germline assignment: CDR1 WSHSY and CDR2 SAAADI. The CDR3 region is CATNRAAREDEQFF. The CDR3 nucleotides are TGCGCCACCAATAGGGCGGCCAGGGAGGATGAGCAGTTCTTC.

The chain combines TRBV27 with TRBJ1-5; possibly TRBD1 for D (5 bases). Germline V gene sequence: CDR1 MNHEY, CDR2 SMNVEV (reference sequence). Between the trimmed V and J ends, which lost 5 bases and 0 bases, there was a span of 23 bases. The CDR3 has 19 amino acids. The CDR3 here is CASSKTGLALKYSNQPQHF. In nucleotides, the CDR3 is TGTGCCAGCAGTAAAACAGGATTAGCCCTGAAATATAGCAATCAGCCCCAGCATTTT.

V usage is TRBV19 and J usage is TRBJ2-7, with 11 bases lining up with TRBD1. The germline CDR1 and CDR2 sequences are LNHDA and SQIVND (reference sequence). Losses at the gene ends were 3 bases for V and 2 bases for J; bases not matched to a gene: 0. This CDR3 has 14 residues. CDR3 coding DNA: TGTGCCAGTAGTATGGGACAGGGGGCCTACGAGCAGTACTTC. Amino acids: CASSMGQGAYEQYF.

This clone was picked up one time. The V gene is TRBV5-4, the J gene TRBJ1-1, with 11 bases matching TRBD1. Germline values: CDR1 SGHNT, CDR2 YYREEE (reference sequence). V was pared by 0 bases and J by 5 bases, with 9 bases of the junction left unmatched. The CDR3 has 17 amino acids. CDR3 residues: CASSLGGTGGWWTEAFF. The CDR3 DNA is TGTGCCAGCAGCTTGGGGGGGACAGGGGGTTGGTGGACTGAAGCTTTCTTT.

The chain combines TRBV27 with TRBJ2-2, with TRBD2 identical over 7 bases. CDR1 is MNHEY, CDR2 SMNVEV, per germline (reference sequence). The CDR3 length is 17 residues. Germline trimming cut 2 bases from V and 4 bases from J; bases unmatched to any gene: 10. This CDR3 is CASSLNGGRGGTGELFF. CDR3 in DNA: TGTGCCAGCAGTTTAAACGGCGGGAGAGGCGGCACCGGGGAGCTGTTTTTT.

The V gene is TRBV11-2, the J gene TRBJ2-7, with D possibly being TRBD1 (5 bases). The germline V gene has CDR1 SGHAT and CDR2 FQNNGV. CDR3 length: 15 amino acids. The germline V and J ends were trimmed by 6 bases and 3 bases, with 18 bases remaining between them. DNA for the CDR3: TGTGCCAGCAGACAACCAGGGTCAGTCGGCTACGAGCAGTACTTC. Its protein is CASRQPGSVGYEQYF.

The V call is TRBV7-9, the J call TRBJ2-2; no definite D call. V was pared by 11 bases and J by 8 bases, with 15 bases between. The CDR3 runs to 12 residues. CDR1 SEHNR and CDR2 FQNEAQ come from the germline V gene (reference sequence). The CDR3 DNA reads as TGTGCCCCCAGTCCCGTGCTTGGGGAGCTGTTTTTT. Its translation: CAPSPVLGELFF.

The V call is TRBV4-1, the J call TRBJ2-1; TRBD2 is a possible D gene (5 bases). Germline V gene sequence: CDR1 MGHRA, CDR2 YSYEKL. Trimming stripped 0 bases from V and 0 bases from J, with 9 bases between. This CDR3 spans 16 amino acids. The CDR3 region has the DNA TGCGCCAGCAGCCAAGACACCCGGGACTCCTACAATGAGCAGTTCTTC. It yields the protein CASSQDTRDSYNEQFF.

This chain links TRBV4-2 with TRBJ2-2; 9 positions match TRBD1. In germline, CDR1 is LGHNA, CDR2 YNFKEQ. V dropped 0 bases and J dropped 7; count of bases not matched to a gene: 6. The CDR3 extends over 16 amino acids. As DNA, the CDR3 is TGTGCCAGCAGCCAAGATTCACAGGGGGCTGTCGGGGAGCTGTTTTTT. It codes for CASSQDSQGAVGELFF.

The V and J genes are TRBV27 and TRBJ1-5; 7 nucleotides agree with TRBD1. Germline V lookup: CDR1 MNHEY, CDR2 SMNVEV (reference sequence). J lost 2 bases, V lost 6 bases, and 4 bases had no gene match. This CDR3 contains 14 residues. CDR3 sequence reads: CASRPTGGNQPQHF. DNA of the CDR3: TGTGCCAGCAGACCCACAGGGGGCAATCAGCCCCAGCATTTT.

This rearrangement joins TRBV10-3 to TRBJ1-2; tentatively, D is TRBD1 (6 bases). V was shortened by 2 bases and J by 6 bases, with 13 bases between the two germline ends. The CDR3 runs 14 residues. Per the germline V gene, CDR1 is ENHRY and CDR2 is SYGVKD. This CDR3 reads CAISEPQGSDGYTF. CDR3 coding DNA: TGTGCCATCAGTGAGCCACAGGGATCGGATGGCTACACCTTC.

The V and J genes are TRBV29-1 and TRBJ2-1; possibly TRBD2 for D (5 bases). This CDR3 has 15 amino acids. V lost 3 bases to trimming and J lost 0 bases, with 12 bases between them. Germline V gene data show CDR1 as SQVTM and CDR2 as ANQGSEA. CDR3 sequence (DNA): TGCAGCGTTGAGTGGTTAGCGAGCTCCTACAATGAGCAGTTCTTC. Translating it yields CSVEWLASSYNEQFF.

The CDR3 region has the DNA TGTGCCAGCGGACAGGATCAGCCCCAGCATTTT. Protein: CASGQDQPQHF. The chain uses TRBV7-2 and TRBJ1-5; 7 nucleotides line up with TRBD1. The V and J ends lost 8 bases and 5 bases, in that order; junction bases with no gene match: 0. The length of the CDR3 is 11 residues. Germline values: CDR1 SGHTA, CDR2 FQGNSA.

J is TRBJ1-3 and V is TRBV18, with D maybe TRBD1 (6 bases). Germline V gene sequence: CDR1 KGHSH, CDR2 LQKENI. This CDR3 has 14 amino acids. V was trimmed by 6 bases and J by 3 bases, leaving 12 bases between them. CDR3 amino acids: CASSAGADGNTIYF. CDR3 in DNA: TGTGCCAGCTCCGCGGGGGCAGATGGAAACACCATATATTTT. The complete variable domain, with remaining parts taken from reference TRBV18 and TRBJ1-3, reads NAGVMQNPRHLVRRRGQEARLRCSPMKGHSHVYWYRQLPEEGLKFMVYLQKENIIDESGMPKERFSAEFPKEGPSILRIQQVVRGDSAAYFCASSAGADGNTIYFGEGSWLTVV.